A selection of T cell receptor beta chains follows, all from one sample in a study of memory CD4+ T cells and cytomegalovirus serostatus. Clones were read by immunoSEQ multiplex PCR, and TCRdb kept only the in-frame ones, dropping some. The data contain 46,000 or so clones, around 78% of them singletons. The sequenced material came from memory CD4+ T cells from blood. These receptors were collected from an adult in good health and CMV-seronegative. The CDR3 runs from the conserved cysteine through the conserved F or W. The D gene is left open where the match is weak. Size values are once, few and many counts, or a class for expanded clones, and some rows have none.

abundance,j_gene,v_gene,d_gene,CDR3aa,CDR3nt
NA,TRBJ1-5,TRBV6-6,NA,CASSDVNSNQPQHF,TGTGCCAGCAGCGATGTAAATAGCAATCAGCCCCAGCATTTT
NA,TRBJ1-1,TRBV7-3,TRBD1,CASSLGQGLSRSEAFF,TGTGCCAGCAGCCTCGGACAGGGACTGTCCCGGTCGGAAGCTTTCTTT
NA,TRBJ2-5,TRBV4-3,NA,CASSREWTEQETQYF,TGCGCCAGCAGCCGGGAATGGACTGAACAAGAGACCCAGTACTTC
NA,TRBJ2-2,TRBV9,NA,CASSVGGQNTGELFF,TGTGCCAGCAGCGTAGGGGGACAGAACACCGGGGAGCTGTTTTTT
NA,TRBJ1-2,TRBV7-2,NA,CASSFGGNGGYTF,TGTGCCAGCAGCTTCGGGGGGAATGGAGGCTACACCTTC
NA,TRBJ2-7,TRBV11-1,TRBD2,CASSSRTSGAPFYEQYF,TGTGCCAGCAGCTCCCGGACTAGCGGGGCTCCTTTCTACGAGCAGTACTTC
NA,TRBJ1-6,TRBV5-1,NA,CASSSGLMNSPLHF,TGCGCCAGCAGCTCGGGACTGATGAATTCACCCCTCCACTTT
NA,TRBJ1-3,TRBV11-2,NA,CASTQTGGGNTIYF,TGTGCCAGCACCCAAACAGGAGGGGGAAACACCATATATTTT
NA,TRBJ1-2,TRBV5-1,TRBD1,CASSLGNDRVYGYTF,TGCGCCAGCAGCTTGGGGAACGACAGGGTCTATGGCTACACCTTC
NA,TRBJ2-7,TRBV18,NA,CASSPPRTGSYEQYF,TGTGCCAGCTCACCACCGAGAACAGGGTCCTACGAGCAGTACTTC
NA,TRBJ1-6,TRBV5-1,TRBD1,CASSPRQGANSPLHF,TGCGCCAGCAGCCCTCGACAGGGGGCTAATTCACCCCTCCACTTT
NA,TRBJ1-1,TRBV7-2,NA,CASRPILGNTEAFF,TGTGCCAGCAGACCGATCCTCGGGAACACTGAAGCTTTCTTT
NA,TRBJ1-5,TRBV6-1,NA,CASSEDRDVRPQHF,TGTGCCAGCAGTGAAGACAGGGATGTTCGGCCCCAGCATTTT
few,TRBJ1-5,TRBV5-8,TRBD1,CASTRQGWQPQHF,TGTGCCAGCACCCGACAGGGGTGGCAGCCCCAGCATTTT
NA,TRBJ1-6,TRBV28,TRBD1,CASTTGDGSPLHF,TGTGCCAGCACTACAGGGGATGGTTCACCCCTCCACTTT
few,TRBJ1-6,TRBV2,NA,CASSERGRYNSPLHF,TGTGCCAGCAGTGAACGGGGGAGGTATAATTCACCCCTCCACTTT
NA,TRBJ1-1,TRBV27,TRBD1,CASSFRANTGGRTEAFF,TGTGCCAGCAGTTTCCGGGCGAATACAGGGGGTAGAACTGAAGCTTTCTTT